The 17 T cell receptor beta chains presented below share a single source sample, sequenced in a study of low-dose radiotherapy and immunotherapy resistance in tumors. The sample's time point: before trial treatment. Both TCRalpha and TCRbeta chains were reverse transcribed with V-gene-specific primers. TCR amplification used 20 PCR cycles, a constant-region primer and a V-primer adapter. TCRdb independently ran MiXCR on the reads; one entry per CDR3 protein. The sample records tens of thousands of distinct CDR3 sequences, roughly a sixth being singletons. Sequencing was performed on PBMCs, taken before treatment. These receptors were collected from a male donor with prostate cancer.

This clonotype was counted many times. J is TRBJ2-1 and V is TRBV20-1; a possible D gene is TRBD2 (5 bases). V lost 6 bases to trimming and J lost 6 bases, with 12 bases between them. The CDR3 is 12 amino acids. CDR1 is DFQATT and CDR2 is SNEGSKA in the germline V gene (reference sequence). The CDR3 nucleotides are TGCAGTGCCACGGGAAACCCCAATGAGCAGTTCTTC. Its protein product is CSATGNPNEQFF.

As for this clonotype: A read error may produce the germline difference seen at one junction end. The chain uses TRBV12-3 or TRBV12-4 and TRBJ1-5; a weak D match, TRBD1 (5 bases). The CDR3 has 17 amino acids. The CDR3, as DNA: TGTGCCAGCAGTCCCCTCGGGACCGTTGCACTAAATCAGCCCCTGCATTTT. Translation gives CASSPLGTVALNQPLHF.

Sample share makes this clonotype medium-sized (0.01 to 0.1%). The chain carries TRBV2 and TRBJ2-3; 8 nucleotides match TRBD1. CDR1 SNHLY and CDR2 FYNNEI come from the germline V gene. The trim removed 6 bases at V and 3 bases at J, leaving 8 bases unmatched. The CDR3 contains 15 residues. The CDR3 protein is CASSKDRGLTDTQYF. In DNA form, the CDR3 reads TGTGCCAGCAGCAAAGACAGGGGATTGACAGATACGCAGTATTTT.

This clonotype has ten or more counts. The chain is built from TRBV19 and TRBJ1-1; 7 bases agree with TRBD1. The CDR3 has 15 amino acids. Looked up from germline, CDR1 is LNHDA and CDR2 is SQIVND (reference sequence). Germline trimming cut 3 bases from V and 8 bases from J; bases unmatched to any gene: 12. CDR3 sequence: CASSIGIDREGEAFF. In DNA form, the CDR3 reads TGTGCCAGTAGTATCGGAATAGACAGGGAGGGAGAAGCTTTCTTT. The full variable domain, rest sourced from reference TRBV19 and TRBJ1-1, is DGGITQSPKYLFRKEGQNVTLSCEQNLNHDAMYWYRQDPGQGLRLIYYSQIVNDFQKGDIAEGYSVSREKKESFPLTVTSAQKNPTAFYLCASSIGIDREGEAFFGQGTRLTVV.

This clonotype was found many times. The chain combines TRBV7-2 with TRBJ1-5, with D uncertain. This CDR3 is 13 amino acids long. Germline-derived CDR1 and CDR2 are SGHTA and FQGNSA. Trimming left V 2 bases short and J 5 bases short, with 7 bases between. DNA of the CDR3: TGTGCCAGCAGCTTAAACGGGGATCAGCCCCAGCATTTT. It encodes CASSLNGDQPQHF.

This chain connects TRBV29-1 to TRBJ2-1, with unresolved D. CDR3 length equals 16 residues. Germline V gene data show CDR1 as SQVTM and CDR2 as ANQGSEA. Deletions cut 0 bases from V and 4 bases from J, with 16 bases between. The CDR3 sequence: CSVEESRPIPYNEQFF. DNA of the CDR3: TGCAGCGTTGAAGAATCGAGACCCATCCCTTACAATGAGCAGTTCTTC.

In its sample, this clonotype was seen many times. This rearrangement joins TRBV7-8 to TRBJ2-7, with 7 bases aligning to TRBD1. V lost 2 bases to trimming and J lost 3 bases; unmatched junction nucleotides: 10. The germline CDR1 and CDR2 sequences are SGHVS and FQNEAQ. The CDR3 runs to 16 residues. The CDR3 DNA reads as TGTGCCAGCAGCTTAAATACGGGACAGCCTAACTACGAGCAGTACTTC. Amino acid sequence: CASSLNTGQPNYEQYF. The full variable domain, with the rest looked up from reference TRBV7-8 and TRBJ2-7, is GAGVSQSPRYKVAKRGQDVALRCDPISGHVSLFWYQQALGQGPEFLTYFQNEAQLDKSGLPSDRFFAERPEGSVSTLKIQRTQQEDSAVYLCASSLNTGQPNYEQYFGPGTRLTVT.

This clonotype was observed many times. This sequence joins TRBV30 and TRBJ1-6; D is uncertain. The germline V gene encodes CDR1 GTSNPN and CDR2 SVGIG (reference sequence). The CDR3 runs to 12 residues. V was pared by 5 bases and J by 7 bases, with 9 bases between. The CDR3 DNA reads TGTGCCTGGGAACCGGGGAATTCACCCCTCCACTTT. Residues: CAWEPGNSPLHF. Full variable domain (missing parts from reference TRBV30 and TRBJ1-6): SQTIHQWPATLVQPVGSPLSLECTVEGTSNPNLYWYRQAAGRGLQLLFYSVGIGQISSEVPQNLSASRPQDRQFILSSKKLLLSDSGFYLCAWEPGNSPLHFGNGTRLTVT.

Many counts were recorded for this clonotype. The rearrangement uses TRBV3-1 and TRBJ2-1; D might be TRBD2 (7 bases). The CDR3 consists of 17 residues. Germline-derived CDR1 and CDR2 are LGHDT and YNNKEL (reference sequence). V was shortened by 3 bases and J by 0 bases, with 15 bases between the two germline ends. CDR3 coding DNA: TGTGCCAGCAGCCAGGGGGCGGGGGTTAGCTCCTACAATGAGCAGTTCTTC. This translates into CASSQGAGVSSYNEQFF.

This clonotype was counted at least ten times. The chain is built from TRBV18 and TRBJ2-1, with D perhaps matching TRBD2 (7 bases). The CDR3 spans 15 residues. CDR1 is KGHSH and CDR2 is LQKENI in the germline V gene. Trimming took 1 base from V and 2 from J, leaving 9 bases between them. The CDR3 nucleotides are TGTGCCAGCTCACCACGAGGGGGGGCCTACAATGAGCAGTTCTTC. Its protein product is CASSPRGGAYNEQFF.

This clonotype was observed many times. CDR3 nucleotides: TGCAGTGCTAGAGCCCGGACTAGCGGGGGGTCAAAACCACACAGGGAGTTCTTC. The encoded protein is CSARARTSGGSKPHREFF. The chain links TRBV20-1 to TRBJ2-1; 14 bases are shared with TRBD2. This CDR3 is 18 amino acids long. The V segment lost 1 base and the J segment 14 bases; nucleotides outside the gene matches: 19. Germline V gene data show CDR1 as DFQATT and CDR2 as SNEGSKA (reference sequence).

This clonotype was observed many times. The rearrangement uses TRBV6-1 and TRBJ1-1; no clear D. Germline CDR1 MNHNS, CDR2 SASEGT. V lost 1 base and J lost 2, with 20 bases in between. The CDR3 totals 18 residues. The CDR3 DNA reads TGTGCCAGCAGTGAAGGAAGTGGGGTTTCGGAAGGCAACACTGAAGCTTTCTTT. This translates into CASSEGSGVSEGNTEAFF.

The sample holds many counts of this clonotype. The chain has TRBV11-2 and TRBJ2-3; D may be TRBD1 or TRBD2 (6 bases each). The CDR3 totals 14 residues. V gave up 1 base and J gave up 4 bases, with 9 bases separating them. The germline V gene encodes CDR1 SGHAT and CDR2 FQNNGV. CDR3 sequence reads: CASSLVGGADTQYF. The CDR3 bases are TGTGCCAGCAGCTTAGTCGGGGGCGCAGATACGCAGTATTTT.

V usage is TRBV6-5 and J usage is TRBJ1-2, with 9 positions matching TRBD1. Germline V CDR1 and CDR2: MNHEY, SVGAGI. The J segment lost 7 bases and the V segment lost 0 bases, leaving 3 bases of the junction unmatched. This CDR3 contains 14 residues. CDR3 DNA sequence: TGTGCCAGCAGTTACTCACAGGGGGCGCGTGGCTACACCTTC. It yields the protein CASSYSQGARGYTF.

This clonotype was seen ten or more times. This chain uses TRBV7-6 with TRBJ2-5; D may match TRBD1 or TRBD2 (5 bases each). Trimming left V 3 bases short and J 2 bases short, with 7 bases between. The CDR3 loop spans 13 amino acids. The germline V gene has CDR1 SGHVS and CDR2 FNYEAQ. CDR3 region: CASSLGEQETQYF. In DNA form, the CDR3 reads TGTGCCAGCAGCTTGGGGGAACAAGAGACCCAGTACTTC. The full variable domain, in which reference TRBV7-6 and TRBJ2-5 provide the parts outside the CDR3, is GAGVSQSPRYKVTKRGQDVALRCDPISGHVSLYWYRQALGQGPEFLTYFNYEAQQDKSGLPNDRFSAERPEGSISTLTIQRTEQRDSAMYRCASSLGEQETQYFGPGTRLLVL.

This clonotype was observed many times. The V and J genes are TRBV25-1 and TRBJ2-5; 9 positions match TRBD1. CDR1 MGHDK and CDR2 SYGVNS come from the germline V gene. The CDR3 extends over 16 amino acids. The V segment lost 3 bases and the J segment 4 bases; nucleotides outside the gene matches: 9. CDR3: CASSDDRGSRRETQYF. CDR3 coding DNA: TGTGCCAGCAGTGACGACAGGGGGTCGCGTCGAGAGACCCAGTACTTC.

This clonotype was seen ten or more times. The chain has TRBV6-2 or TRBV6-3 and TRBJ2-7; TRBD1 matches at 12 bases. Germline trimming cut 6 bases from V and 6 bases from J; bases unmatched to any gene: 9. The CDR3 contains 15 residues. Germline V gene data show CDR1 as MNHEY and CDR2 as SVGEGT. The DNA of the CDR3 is TGTGCCAGCAGGACCCCGGGACAGGGGGCGGGCGAGCAGTACTTC. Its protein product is CASRTPGQGAGEQYF.